This entry features one T cell receptor beta chain sequence. The antigen is not known. Lesional scalp punch biopsies and peripheral blood were collected from alopecia areata patients. This entry belongs to a study of CD8+ T cells in alopecia areata. Extraction of RNA preceded its reverse transcription into cDNA, which served as the sequencing template. Using immunoSEQ multiplex PCR, the repertoire was profiled, and TCRdb retains in-frame clones only, with some absent. Of 140,000 to 150,000 clones listed, 58% are singletons. Notes on the study in general: Normal scalp showed lower clonality than lesional scalp, especially alopecia totalis/universalis. Scalp sample data also include resident alphabeta T cells from normal skin.

The specimen comprised CD4+ T cells sorted from blood, sampled at week 0. The source of this sequence is a human donor with alopecia areata.

The CDR3 DNA follows: TGTGCCAGCAGTTACCAGGGTTTTAGGACAGATACGCAGTATTTT. This sequence encodes CASSYQGFRTDTQYF. The rearrangement links TRBV6-5 to TRBJ2-3; possible D gene TRBD1, 5 bases. CDR3 size: 15 residues. Germline V gene lookup returns CDR1 MNHEY and CDR2 SVGAGI. With 2 bases removed from V and 3 bases from J, the gap between germline ends came to 12 bases.